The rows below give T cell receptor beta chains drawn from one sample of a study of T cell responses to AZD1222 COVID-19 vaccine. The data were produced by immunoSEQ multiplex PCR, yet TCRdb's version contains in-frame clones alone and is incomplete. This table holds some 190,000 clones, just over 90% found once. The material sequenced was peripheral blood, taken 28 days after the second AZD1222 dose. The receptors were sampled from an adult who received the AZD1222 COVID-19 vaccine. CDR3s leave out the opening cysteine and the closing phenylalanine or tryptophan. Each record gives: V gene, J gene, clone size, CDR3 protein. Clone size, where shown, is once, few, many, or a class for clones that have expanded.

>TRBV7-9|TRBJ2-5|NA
ASSREQETQY
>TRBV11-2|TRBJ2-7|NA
ASKGMAYEQY
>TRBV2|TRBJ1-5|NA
ASSGSSFSNQPQH
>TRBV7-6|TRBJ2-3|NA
ASSFPMDTQY
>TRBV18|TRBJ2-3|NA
ASSPGTGGTDTQY
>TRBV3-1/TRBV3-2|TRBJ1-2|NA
ASSRVGAGYT
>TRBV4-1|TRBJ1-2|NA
ASTRAWGFGESSGYT
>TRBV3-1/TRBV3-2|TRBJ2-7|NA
ASSPGSFYEQY
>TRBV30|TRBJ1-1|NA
AWNRTPRTSEAF
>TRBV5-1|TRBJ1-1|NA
ASSLAQGAILKNTEAF
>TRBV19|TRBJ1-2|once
ASRADRSYGYT
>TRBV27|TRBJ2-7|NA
ASSRTGGTYEQY
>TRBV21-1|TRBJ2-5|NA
ASSKETGRIRETQY
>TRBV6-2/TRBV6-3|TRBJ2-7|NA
ASSYALTYEQY
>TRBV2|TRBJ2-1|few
ASSEGIEQF
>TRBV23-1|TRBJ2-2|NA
ASSHRHGIDDRGRIGNTGELF
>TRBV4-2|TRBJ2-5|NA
ASTKDRVGETQY
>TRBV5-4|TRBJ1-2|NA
ASSSRQDYGYT
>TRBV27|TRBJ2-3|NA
ASSLSRSDTQY
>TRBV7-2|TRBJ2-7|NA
ASSLTSGVSSYEQY
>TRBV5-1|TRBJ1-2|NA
ASSLSGVEYRWNT
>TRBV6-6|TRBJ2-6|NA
ASSPGLSAGGANVLT
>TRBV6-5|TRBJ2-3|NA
ASRSYKGRTDTQY
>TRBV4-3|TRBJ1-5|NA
ASSQDIVGRSSTQH
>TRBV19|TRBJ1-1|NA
ASRTGGTEAF
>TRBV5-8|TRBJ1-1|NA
ASSLVGTMNTEAF
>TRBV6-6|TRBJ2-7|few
ASSYIRDHEQY
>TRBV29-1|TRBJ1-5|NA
SASGGAGQPQH
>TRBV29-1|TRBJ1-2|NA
SAEQGASGYT
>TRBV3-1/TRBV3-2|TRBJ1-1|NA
ASSSLVNTEAF
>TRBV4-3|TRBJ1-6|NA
ASSQGAQGINSPLH